Shown below are 13 T cell receptor beta chains from a single sample sequenced in a study of T cell clonotyping in hematopoietic cell transplantation. Assay: immunoSEQ multiplex PCR; the TCRdb copy retains only in-frame clones and omits some. The data contain 20,000 or so clones, approximately 79% of them singletons. Sequences were obtained from peripheral blood mononuclear cells. The source of these receptors is a man between 60 and 75 years old in good health. Some clones in this sample may be carry-over from other donors' samples.

V and J are TRBV9 and TRBJ1-2; D is uncertain. Trimming stripped 3 bases from V and 4 bases from J, with 10 bases between. This CDR3 is built from 13 residues. Germline CDR1 SGDLS, CDR2 YYNGEE. The CDR3 here is CASSAPRVYGYTF. The CDR3 DNA sequence: TGTGCCAGCAGCGCCCCAAGAGTCTATGGCTACACCTTC.

This chain uses TRBV6-6 with TRBJ1-2, with D possibly TRBD1 on 6 matching bases. Germline values: CDR1 MNHNY, CDR2 SVGAGI (reference sequence). Trimming removed 7 bases at V and 5 bases at J, with 14 bases between. There are 13 residues in the CDR3. The CDR3 DNA reads as TGTGCCAGCATTCCCTCGAGGGGGTATGGCTACACCTTC. This codes for CASIPSRGYGYTF.

This clone has just a few counts. The chain joins TRBV6-6 to TRBJ1-5; a possible D gene is TRBD1 (6 bases). V dropped 4 bases and J dropped 4 bases, with 11 bases sitting between them. The V gene's germline CDR1 is MNHNY and CDR2 SVGAGI (reference sequence). The CDR3 runs to 14 residues. The CDR3 coding sequence is TGTGCCAGCAGTTCCACGGGGGCTAATCAGCCCCAGCATTTT. Translation: CASSSTGANQPQHF.

The chain uses TRBV27 and TRBJ2-5; D not certain. The J call may be mistaken, given a closer DNA end match to TRBJ2-7. This CDR3 comprises 12 residues. Per the germline V gene, CDR1 is MNHEY and CDR2 is SMNVEV (reference sequence). In DNA, the CDR3 is TGTGCCAGCAGTTTAGGGAACTACGAGCAGTACTTC. This codes for CASSLGNYEQYF.

The chain has TRBV5-4 and TRBJ2-1; 9 bases are shared with TRBD2. Germline V gene data show CDR1 as SGHNT and CDR2 as YYREEE (reference sequence). V lost 4 bases, J lost 3 bases, and 8 bases stayed unmatched. The CDR3 totals 16 residues. CDR3 nucleotide sequence: TGTGCCAGCAGCCCATCTAGCGGGGCGGGCTACAATGAGCAGTTCTTC. Translation: CASSPSSGAGYNEQFF.

This rearrangement joins TRBV27 to TRBJ1-1, with 7 bases fitting TRBD1. The CDR3 covers 12 residues. Germline V CDR1 and CDR2: MNHEY, SMNVEV (reference sequence). V shed 3 bases and J 8 bases; nucleotides not matched to a gene: 3. The CDR3 sequence: CASSFLQGEAFF. The CDR3 nucleotides are TGTGCCAGCAGTTTCCTACAGGGGGAAGCTTTCTTT.

The J gene is TRBJ2-5, the V gene TRBV2; D perhaps matches TRBD2 (6 bases). Germline V gives CDR1 SNHLY, CDR2 FYNNEI. The CDR3 loop spans 14 amino acids. V lost 4 bases and J 2 bases, leaving 11 bases between the germline ends. The CDR3 DNA sequence: TGTGCCAGCAGTGGGAGCGGGTATCAAGAGACCCAGTACTTC. It encodes CASSGSGYQETQYF. The full variable domain, its missing parts supplied by reference TRBV2 and TRBJ2-5, is EPEVTQTPSHQVTQMGQEVILRCVPISNHLYFYWYRQILGQKVEFLVSFYNNEISEKSEIFDDQFSVERPDGSNFTLKIRSTKLEDSAMYFCASSGSGYQETQYFGPGTRLLVL.

The chain is built from TRBV28 and TRBJ2-3; D is unresolved. Trimming took off 5 bases at V and 4 bases at J, with 7 bases between the two ends. This CDR3 has 12 amino acids. Germline V gene lookup returns CDR1 MDHEN and CDR2 SYDVKM. The CDR3 nucleotides read TGTGCCAGCAGTACCCCGCCAGATACGCAGTATTTT. Amino acid sequence: CASSTPPDTQYF.

The chain uses TRBV7-2 and TRBJ1-1; D ambiguous. Germline loops: CDR1 SGHTA, CDR2 FQGNSA. The CDR3 is made up of 14 amino acids. V lost 5 bases and J lost 6, with 16 bases in between. The CDR3 reads CASSPQIYVAEAFF. CDR3 DNA: TGTGCCAGCAGCCCACAGATCTATGTCGCTGAAGCTTTCTTT. Based on the CDR3 plus reference TRBV7-2 and TRBJ1-1, the full variable domain is GAGVSQSPSNKVTEKGKDVELRCDPISGHTALYWYRQSLGQGLEFLIYFQGNSAPDKSGLPSDRFSAERTGGSVSTLTIQRTQQEDSAVYLCASSPQIYVAEAFFGQGTRLTVV.

V is TRBV2 and J is TRBJ1-2, with a possible D match to TRBD1 (5 bases). Germline CDR1 reads SNHLY; CDR2 reads FYNNEI. Trimming removed 3 bases at V and 8 bases at J, with 13 bases between. The CDR3 spans 13 residues. CDR3 in DNA: TGTGCCAGCAGTGAGCAGGGAGGAGGGGGCTACACCTTC. Translation: CASSEQGGGGYTF.

The chain uses TRBV10-3 and TRBJ1-2, with D hard to call. V lost 4 bases, J lost 6 bases, and 6 bases lay in between. Germline CDR1 ENHRY, CDR2 SYGVKD. The CDR3 covers 11 residues. CDR3: CAISGGDGYTF. CDR3 DNA: TGTGCCATCAGTGGTGGGGATGGCTACACCTTC.

The V and J genes are TRBV7-9 and TRBJ1-1, with D perhaps TRBD1 (5 bases). This CDR3 has 12 amino acids. Trimming pared 6 bases from V and 5 bases from J, leaving 10 bases between. Germline V gene lookup returns CDR1 SEHNR and CDR2 FQNEAQ (reference sequence). In nucleotides, the CDR3 is TGTGCCAGCAGTCAGGGATGGACTGAAGCTTTCTTT. This codes for CASSQGWTEAFF. Drawing the rest from reference TRBV7-9 and TRBJ1-1, the complete variable domain is DTGVSQNPRHKITKRGQNVTFRCDPISEHNRLYWYRQTLGQGPEFLTYFQNEAQLEKSRLLSDRFSAERPKGSFSTLEIQRTEQGDSAMYLCASSQGWTEAFFGQGTRLTVV.

The genes are TRBV5-4 and TRBJ2-7; weak D call: TRBD2 (5 bases). The CDR3 extends over 14 amino acids. Trimming took off 2 bases at V and 2 bases at J, with 11 bases between the two ends. CDR1 and CDR2 from the germline V gene are SGHNT and YYREEE (reference sequence). The CDR3 loop is CASSFWTRAYEQYF. The CDR3 DNA reads as TGTGCCAGCAGCTTTTGGACGAGGGCCTACGAGCAGTACTTC.